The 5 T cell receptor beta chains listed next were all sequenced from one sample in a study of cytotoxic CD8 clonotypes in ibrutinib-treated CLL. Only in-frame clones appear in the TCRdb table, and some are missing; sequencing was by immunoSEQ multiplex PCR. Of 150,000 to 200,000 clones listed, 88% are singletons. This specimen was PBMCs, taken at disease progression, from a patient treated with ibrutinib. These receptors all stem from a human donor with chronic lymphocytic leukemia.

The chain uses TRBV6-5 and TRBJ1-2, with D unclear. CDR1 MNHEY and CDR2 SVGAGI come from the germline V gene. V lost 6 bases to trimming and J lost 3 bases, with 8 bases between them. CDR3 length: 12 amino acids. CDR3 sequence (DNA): TGTGCCAGCAGCGCCATAGACTATGGCTACACCTTC. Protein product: CASSAIDYGYTF.

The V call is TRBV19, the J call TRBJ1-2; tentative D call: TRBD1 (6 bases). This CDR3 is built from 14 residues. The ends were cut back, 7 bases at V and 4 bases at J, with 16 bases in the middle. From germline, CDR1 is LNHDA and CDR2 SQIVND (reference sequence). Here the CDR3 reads CASNSGGRIYGYTF. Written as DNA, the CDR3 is TGTGCCAGTAACTCCGGGGGGCGCATCTATGGCTACACCTTC.

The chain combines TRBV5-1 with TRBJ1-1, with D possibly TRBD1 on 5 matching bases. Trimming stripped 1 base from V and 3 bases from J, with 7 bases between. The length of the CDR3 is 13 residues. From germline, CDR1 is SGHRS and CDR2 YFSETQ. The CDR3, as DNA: TGCGCCAGCAGCTTGCAGGGAGACACTGAAGCTTTCTTT. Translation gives CASSLQGDTEAFF.

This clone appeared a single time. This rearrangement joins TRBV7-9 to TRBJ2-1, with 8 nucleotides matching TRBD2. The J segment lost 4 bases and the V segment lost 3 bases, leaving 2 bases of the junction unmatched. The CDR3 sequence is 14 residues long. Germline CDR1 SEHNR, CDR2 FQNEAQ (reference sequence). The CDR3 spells CASSLTSAYNEQFF. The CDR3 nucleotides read TGTGCCAGCAGCTTGACTAGCGCGTACAATGAGCAGTTCTTC. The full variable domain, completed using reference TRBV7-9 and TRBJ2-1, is DTGVSQNPRHKITKRGQNVTFRCDPISEHNRLYWYRQTLGQGPEFLTYFQNEAQLEKSRLLSDRFSAERPKGSFSTLEIQRTEQGDSAMYLCASSLTSAYNEQFFGPGTRLTVL.

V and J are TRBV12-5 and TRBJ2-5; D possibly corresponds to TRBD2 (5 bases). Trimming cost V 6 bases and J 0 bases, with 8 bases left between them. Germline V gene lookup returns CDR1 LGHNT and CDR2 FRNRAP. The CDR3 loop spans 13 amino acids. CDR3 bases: TGTGCTAGTGGAACGGGAAACCAAGAGACCCAGTACTTC. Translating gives CASGTGNQETQYF.